The sequence of this T cell receptor beta chain was determined in a study of blood T cell repertoires in COVID-19. At the level of the study: Researchers got acute and convalescent COVID-19 samples from the United States, Italy and Spain. T cells, B-cell-depleted T cells, or PBMCs supplied cDNA or gDNA.

Per the germline V gene, CDR1 is SGDLS and CDR2 is YYNGEE. V lost 2 bases to trimming and J lost 2 bases; unmatched junction nucleotides: 7. The CDR3 spans 16 residues. Per the original data handling: Cell counts per sample came from amplifying reference gene primers. TCRdb's copy holds only in-frame clones and misses some; the assay was immunoSEQ multiplex PCR. The DNA was the basis for D and trimming; V, J and clone size are from that table. The sample has over 150,000 clones; over 80% are singletons. In its sample, this clone was seen once. The clonotype originates from a woman in her thirties or forties with COVID-19, enrolled during active disease. This chain links TRBV9 with TRBJ2-1; 7 bases map to TRBD2. The sample was peripheral blood. The CDR3 sequence is CASSVGTTDTYNEQFF. In nucleotides, the CDR3 is TGTGCCAGCAGCGTCGGGACTACCGATACCTACAATGAGCAGTTCTTC. The entire variable domain, with the rest obtained from reference TRBV9 and TRBJ2-1, is as follows: DSGVTQTPKHLITATGQRVTLRCSPRSGDLSVYWYQQSLDQGLQFLIQYYNGEERAKGNILERFSAQQFPDLHSELNLSSLELGDSALYFCASSVGTTDTYNEQFFGPGTRLTVL.